Shown below are 16 T cell receptor beta chains from a single sample sequenced in a study of human T cells and chemical hapten exposure. Stated time point: patch test 1, 2 weeks after DPC sensitization. Treatment defined: therapeutic diphenylcyclopropenone sensitization with weekly scalp DPC. TCRdb used MiXCR to reprocess the RACE reads, holding one entry per CDR3 protein. The data show more than 90,000 distinct CDR3 sequences, roughly a tenth seen once. Sequenced material: whole blood, taken in connection with sensitization to the hapten diphenylcyclopropenone (DPC). The receptor set was obtained from a middle-aged man with alopecia areata. Some clones in this sample may be carry-over from other donors' samples.

This clonotype was seen more than once but under ten times. The chain joins TRBV7-2 to TRBJ2-3; D ambiguous. This CDR3 has 15 residues. CDR1 is SGHTA, CDR2 FQGNSA, per germline. V was trimmed by 1 base and J by 1 base, leaving 9 bases between them. CDR3 nucleotide sequence: TGTGCCAGCAGCTTAGGGGGTCCGGGCACAGATACGCAGTATTTT. This gives the protein CASSLGGPGTDTQYF.

This clonotype was detected many times. V gene TRBV4-2 combines with J gene TRBJ1-4; 7 bases match TRBD1. Germline V gives CDR1 LGHNA, CDR2 YNFKEQ. The junction had 6 bases not matched to a gene; V was cut back by 3 bases and J by 8 bases. The CDR3 is 14 residues long. The CDR3 bases are TGTGCCAGCAGCCAGACAGGGTTGAGCGAAAAACTGTTTTTT. It is translated as CASSQTGLSEKLFF.

This clonotype was seen just once. J is TRBJ2-5 and V is TRBV2; 12 nucleotides line up with TRBD2. The germline V gene encodes CDR1 SNHLY and CDR2 FYNNEI. The CDR3 is made up of 17 amino acids. The ends lost 0 bases at V and 6 bases at J; junction bases unmatched: 8. CDR3 nucleotides: TGTGCCAGCAGTGAAGCCAGTGGACTAGCGGGACCGAAGACCCAGTACTTC. Amino acids: CASSEASGLAGPKTQYF.

In DNA, the CDR3 is TGCAGCGTTGAAGGGGTGGGAGAGACCCAGTACTTC. It is translated as CSVEGVGETQYF. The V and J genes are TRBV29-1 and TRBJ2-5; D not resolved. Trimming left V 1 base short and J 4 bases short, with 7 bases between. Germline V gene lookup returns CDR1 SQVTM and CDR2 ANQGSEA. CDR3 size: 12 residues.

The chain combines TRBV5-1 with TRBJ2-1, with 11 bases matching TRBD2. The CDR3 loop spans 16 amino acids. After removal of 0 bases from V and 8 bases from J, the junction contained 7 bases not matched to a gene. Germline CDR1 and CDR2: SGHRS and YFSETQ. CDR3 nucleotide sequence: TGCGCCAGCAGCTTGGAGGTACTAGCGGGAGTTGATGAGCAGTTCTTC. Amino acids: CASSLEVLAGVDEQFF.

The chain uses TRBV11-3 and TRBJ2-7; weak D call: TRBD2 (6 bases). The CDR3 is 15 residues long. Germline CDR1 reads SGHNT; CDR2 reads YENEEA. The V end lost 2 bases, the J end lost 6 bases, and 17 bases lay between the germline ends. The CDR3 spells CASSLLSGVEGEQYV. In DNA form, the CDR3 reads TGTGCCAGCAGCTTACTGTCGGGAGTTGAAGGCGAGCAGTACGTC.

The chain joins TRBV5-6 to TRBJ2-7; TRBD2 matches at 12 bases. The CDR3 extends over 15 amino acids. Germline-derived CDR1 and CDR2 are SGHDT and YYEEEE. Trimming at V came to 3 bases and at J to 3 bases, leaving 4 bases not matched to a gene. Written as DNA, the CDR3 is TGTGCCAGCAGCTGGACTAGCGGGACCAGCTACGAGCAGTACTTC. This translates into CASSWTSGTSYEQYF.

The chain is built from TRBV6-5 and TRBJ1-1; D possibly corresponds to TRBD1 (6 bases). V was pared by 0 bases and J by 7 bases, with 12 bases between. This CDR3 contains 14 residues. CDR1 and CDR2 (germline): MNHEY, SVGAGI. The CDR3 region has the DNA TGTGCCAGCAGTTACTCTGGGACACTGAATGAAGCTTTCTTT. Amino acid sequence: CASSYSGTLNEAFF.

This clonotype appeared many times. Its ends do not fully match the called genes, so a read error is possible. The chain joins TRBV7-7 to TRBJ2-3; 15 bases agree with TRBD2. CDR1 is SSHAT and CDR2 is FNYEAQ in the germline V gene (reference sequence). The CDR3 loop spans 18 amino acids. The DNA for the CDR3 is TGTGCTAGCAGCTTAGGGCCCGGACTAGCGGGAGGGCCAGATACGCAGTATTTT. This gives the protein CASSLGPGLAGGPDTQYF.

This clonotype has a handful of counts. In nucleotides, the CDR3 is TGTGCCAGCAGCTCGACTGGTTCCTACAATGAGCAGTTCTTC. Translated: CASSSTGSYNEQFF. The chain recombines TRBV6-2 or TRBV6-3 with TRBJ2-1; no definite D call. Germline CDR1 reads MNHEY; CDR2 reads SVGEGT. The V gene lost 6 bases and the J gene lost 1 base, with 10 bases spanning the gap. The CDR3 is made up of 14 amino acids.

This clonotype appeared a few times. The genes are TRBV9 and TRBJ2-6, with D maybe TRBD2 (6 bases). CDR1 and CDR2 from the germline V gene are SGDLS and YYNGEE. V shed 4 bases and J shed 2 bases, with 19 bases lying between them. The CDR3 covers 18 residues. This CDR3 reads CASSPTGGKKAGANVLTF. In nucleotides, the CDR3 is TGTGCCAGCAGCCCAACGGGCGGGAAGAAGGCTGGGGCCAACGTCCTGACTTTC.

The chain is built from TRBV14 and TRBJ2-7; D remains unclear. V lost 1 base to trimming and J lost 2 bases, with 9 bases between them. The CDR3 is 14 amino acids. Germline loops: CDR1 SGHDN, CDR2 FVKESK. This CDR3 is CASSQGYGTYEQYV. As DNA, the CDR3 is TGTGCCAGCAGCCAAGGGTATGGAACCTACGAGCAGTACGTC.

The genes are TRBV4-3 and TRBJ1-4, with TRBD1 matching 8 bases. Losses at the gene ends were 2 bases for V and 7 bases for J; bases not matched to a gene: 12. The CDR3 is 17 amino acids. The germline V gene encodes CDR1 LGHNA and CDR2 YSLEER. The CDR3 sequence is CASSQNRGVQIREKLFF. DNA for the CDR3: TGCGCCAGCAGCCAAAACAGGGGGGTTCAAATTCGTGAAAAACTGTTTTTT.

The chain combines TRBV7-2 with TRBJ2-7; D gene uncertain. This CDR3 contains 11 residues. In germline, CDR1 is SGHTA, CDR2 FQGNSA. The V and J ends lost 3 bases and 5 bases respectively, with 5 bases between them. The CDR3 sequence: CASSLYHEQYF. In nucleotides, the CDR3 is TGTGCCAGCAGCTTGTACCACGAGCAGTACTTC.

In its sample, this clonotype was seen many times. This chain uses TRBV12-3 or TRBV12-4 with TRBJ1-2; D is possibly TRBD1 (6 bases). Deletions cut 6 bases from V and 2 bases from J, with 10 bases between. The CDR3 is 13 residues long. The CDR3 loop reads CASSRQGNYGYTF. CDR3 nucleotides: TGTGCCAGCAGCCGTCAGGGGAACTATGGCTACACCTTC.

This clonotype was recorded at least ten times. The chain has TRBV18 and TRBJ2-7; D ambiguous. The CDR3 length is 13 residues. Germline loops: CDR1 KGHSH, CDR2 LQKENI. The germline V and J ends were trimmed by 1 base and 3 bases, with 7 bases remaining between them. The CDR3 reads CASSPRANYEQYV. The CDR3 coding sequence is TGTGCCAGCTCACCACGCGCAAACTACGAGCAGTACGTC.